These 29 T cell receptor beta chains were sequenced from one sample in a study of beta chain features in type 1 diabetes. Regarding the study as a whole: For Type 1 diabetes patients, all four CD4+ subsets carried TCRB CDR3s that were moderately but significantly shorter.

No antigen has been assigned to these receptors. The investigators reverse transcribed all of the isolated RNA, so they sequenced expressed TCRB transcripts. Using immunoSEQ multiplex PCR, the repertoire was profiled, and TCRdb retains in-frame clones only, with some absent. Counted here are 150,000 to 200,000 clones, approximately 62% occurring once; the ten biggest clones make up roughly 0.095%. Sequencing input: naive CD4+ T cells from blood. These receptors originate from a man aged 25-45 years with type 1 diabetes.

CDR3 amino acids: CASSRDEYRLLAYEQYF. The CDR3 coding sequence is TGTGCCAGCAGCCGAGACGAGTACCGATTACTAGCCTACGAGCAGTACTTC. The J gene is TRBJ2-7, the V gene TRBV7-9, with a weak D call TRBD2 (5 bases). The CDR3 is 17 amino acids. With 5 bases removed from V and 2 bases from J, the gap between germline ends came to 22 bases. Germline assignment: CDR1 SEHNR and CDR2 FQNEAQ (reference sequence).

The chain links TRBV5-1 to TRBJ2-5; D possibly corresponds to TRBD1 (5 bases). Trimming removed 5 bases from V and 5 bases from J, with 13 bases in between. Per the germline V gene, CDR1 is SGHRS and CDR2 is YFSETQ. The CDR3 is 13 residues long. CDR3 amino acids: CASSGLQEETQYF. CDR3 sequence (DNA): TGCGCCAGCAGTGGGTTACAGGAGGAGACCCAGTACTTC. Supplemented by reference TRBV5-1 and TRBJ2-5, the full variable domain reads KAGVTQTPRYLIKTRGQQVTLSCSPISGHRSVSWYQQTPGQGLQFLFEYFSETQRNKGNFPGRFSGRQFSNSRSEMNVSTLELGDSALYLCASSGLQEETQYFGPGTRLLVL.

This clone was seen more than once but under ten times. Within the sample, other DNA sequences also encode this same CDR3. The chain uses TRBV29-1 and TRBJ2-5; perhaps TRBD2 as D (5 bases). The CDR3 sequence is 11 residues long. Germline V lookup: CDR1 SQVTM, CDR2 ANQGSEA. V shed 2 bases and J shed 5 bases, with 6 bases lying between them. CDR3 residues: CSVETGETQYF. CDR3 nucleotides: TGCAGCGTTGAAACGGGGGAGACCCAGTACTTC.

The chain carries TRBV5-6 and TRBJ2-2; D not certain. Per the germline V gene, CDR1 is SGHDT and CDR2 is YYEEEE. CDR3 length: 13 residues. Trimming took off 4 bases at V and 3 bases at J, with 7 bases between the two ends. In nucleotides, the CDR3 is TGTGCCAGCAGCCCCACAGACACCGGGGAGCTGTTTTTT. It specifies CASSPTDTGELFF.

This sequence joins TRBV20-1 and TRBJ2-5; D is unclear. The length of the CDR3 is 10 residues. Germline CDR1 DFQATT, CDR2 SNEGSKA (reference sequence). The V gene lost 4 bases and the J gene lost 5 bases, with 5 bases spanning the gap. The CDR3 is CSATAETQYF. DNA of the CDR3: TGCAGTGCTACAGCTGAGACCCAGTACTTC.

The chain joins TRBV5-4 to TRBJ1-2; D gene unclear. The CDR3 sequence is 13 residues long. Germline V gives CDR1 SGHNT, CDR2 YYREEE (reference sequence). V was trimmed by 0 bases and J by 3 bases, leaving 6 bases between them. CDR3 nucleotides: TGTGCCAGCAGCTTGGACAGCTACTATGGCTACACCTTC. Translation: CASSLDSYYGYTF.

The chain uses TRBV29-1 and TRBJ2-5; 14 positions match TRBD2. With V trimmed by 7 bases and J by 1 base, 14 bases remained unmatched. The CDR3 sequence is 18 residues long. Germline V CDR1 and CDR2: SQVTM, ANQGSEA. The DNA of the CDR3 is TGCAGCGCACGGCCGGGACTAGCGGGGGCCAGGGGCCAAGAGACCCAGTACTTC. It specifies CSARPGLAGARGQETQYF.

This clone appeared a few times. The chain employs TRBV4-3 and TRBJ2-1, with TRBD2 matching over 7 bases. This CDR3 is 13 amino acids long. Germline loops: CDR1 LGHNA, CDR2 YSLEER. J gave up 12 bases and V 6 bases, and 11 bases lay outside the gene matches. The CDR3 protein is CASRHDTSALQFF. The CDR3 bases are TGCGCCAGCAGACACGATACTAGCGCGTTGCAGTTCTTC.

The gene calls are TRBV21-1 and TRBJ2-1; the table assigns TRBD1, which was not confirmed against the DNA. TRBV21-1 is a pseudogene segment. The CDR3 extends over 15 amino acids. The CDR3: CASSRETGGYNEQFF. The CDR3 region has the DNA TGTGCCAGCAGCAGGGAGACAGGGGGATACAATGAGCAGTTCTTC.

The rearrangement links TRBV5-1 to TRBJ2-4; D possibly corresponds to TRBD1 (6 bases). Germline V gene sequence: CDR1 SGHRS, CDR2 YFSETQ. The CDR3 consists of 21 residues. Trimming cost V 1 base and J 9 bases, with 35 bases left between them. CDR3 in DNA: TGCGCCAGCAGCTTGACTGCCAGCCTTACAGGGAGATCATACACGTCAAGCATTCAGTACTTC. Protein sequence: CASSLTASLTGRSYTSSIQYF.

This clone was seen just once. CDR3 nucleotides: TGCGCCAGCAGCTTTGGACAGGATCAAGAGACCCAGTACTTC. This gives the protein CASSFGQDQETQYF. The chain is built from TRBV5-1 and TRBJ2-5; 7 positions agree with TRBD1. The germline V gene encodes CDR1 SGHRS and CDR2 YFSETQ. The CDR3 is 14 residues long. J was trimmed by 2 bases and V by 2 bases; bases with no gene match: 3.

The J gene is TRBJ2-4, the V gene TRBV11-2; D tentatively fits TRBD1 or TRBD2 (5 bases each). Trimming took off 0 bases at V and 8 bases at J, with 8 bases between the two ends. The CDR3 loop spans 13 amino acids. The germline V gene has CDR1 SGHAT and CDR2 FQNNGV. CDR3 bases: TGTGCCAGCAGCTTAGATAGGGGAGACATTCAGTACTTC. This translates into CASSLDRGDIQYF.

This chain uses TRBV9 with TRBJ2-5; D is unclear. In germline, CDR1 is SGDLS, CDR2 YYNGEE. The CDR3 runs 13 residues. V was shortened by 3 bases and J by 0 bases, with 6 bases between the two germline ends. This CDR3 is CASSDQYQETQYF. The CDR3 coding sequence is TGTGCCAGCAGCGATCAATACCAAGAGACCCAGTACTTC.

V is TRBV30 and J is TRBJ2-1; 9 bases fit TRBD1. Germline CDR1 GTSNPN, CDR2 SVGIG (reference sequence). The CDR3 has 12 amino acids. Unmatched junction bases numbered 1, after V lost 1 base and J lost 9 bases. The CDR3 sequence: CAWSGDRVEQFF. For the CDR3, the DNA is TGTGCCTGGAGTGGGGACAGGGTTGAGCAGTTCTTC.

The gene calls are TRBV5-1 and TRBJ1-1; no definite D call. Trimming removed 6 bases at V and 1 base at J, with 13 bases between. CDR3 length: 14 amino acids. Germline CDR1 is SGHRS and CDR2 is YFSETQ. The DNA of the CDR3 is TGCGCCAGCACACCGTCTGCCCCGAACACTGAAGCTTTCTTT. As protein: CASTPSAPNTEAFF.

V is TRBV30 and J is TRBJ2-5; 9 nucleotides align to TRBD1. This CDR3 contains 16 residues. Germline CDR1 is GTSNPN and CDR2 is SVGIG (reference sequence). With V trimmed by 2 bases and J by 5 bases, 12 bases remained unmatched. CDR3 bases: TGTGCCTGGAGTTTACCGGGACAGGGAGAGGTGGAGACCCAGTACTTC. This codes for CAWSLPGQGEVETQYF.

This clone has only a few counts. The rearrangement links TRBV10-3 to TRBJ1-6; no firm D call. The CDR3 consists of 13 residues. The germline V gene has CDR1 ENHRY and CDR2 SYGVKD. V dropped 0 bases and J dropped 9 bases, with 6 bases sitting between them. CDR3 in amino acids: CAISESESSPLHF. The CDR3 coding sequence is TGTGCCATCAGTGAGTCGGAGAGTTCACCCCTCCACTTT.

The J gene is TRBJ2-1, the V gene TRBV2; 11 bases line up with TRBD2. The CDR3 consists of 14 residues. Looked up from germline, CDR1 is SNHLY and CDR2 is FYNNEI. V dropped 8 bases and J dropped 5; count of bases not matched to a gene: 5. The CDR3 sequence: CASGRLAGNNEQFF. The CDR3 region has the DNA TGTGCCAGCGGAAGACTAGCGGGGAACAATGAGCAGTTCTTC.

In its sample, this clone was seen once. V gene TRBV9 combines with J gene TRBJ2-6, with a tentative D call TRBD1 (6 bases). The germline CDR1 and CDR2 sequences are SGDLS and YYNGEE. This CDR3 contains 15 residues. The V gene lost 4 bases and the J gene lost 4 bases, with 12 bases spanning the gap. Written as DNA, the CDR3 is TGTGCCAGCAGCTTACAGGGCTCCGGGGCCAACGTCCTGACTTTC. Translated: CASSLQGSGANVLTF. Combining the CDR3 with reference TRBV9 and TRBJ2-6 gives the whole variable domain DSGVTQTPKHLITATGQRVTLRCSPRSGDLSVYWYQQSLDQGLQFLIQYYNGEERAKGNILERFSAQQFPDLHSELNLSSLELGDSALYFCASSLQGSGANVLTFGAGSRLTVL.

The chain combines TRBV29-1 with TRBJ1-4; 8 bases are a match to TRBD1. The V gene end was trimmed by 8 bases and the J gene end by 5 bases; junction bases not matched to a gene: 4. CDR1 SQVTM and CDR2 ANQGSEA come from the germline V gene. This CDR3 spans 12 amino acids. The CDR3 is CSFRGRNEKLFF. The CDR3 DNA is TGCAGCTTCAGGGGGCGGAATGAAAAACTGTTTTTT.

The chain recombines TRBV29-1 with TRBJ2-7, with D perhaps given as TRBD1 or TRBD2 (5 bases each). Germline CDR1 SQVTM, CDR2 ANQGSEA. The CDR3 is 16 amino acids. V shed 6 bases and J shed 0 bases, with 21 bases lying between them. DNA of the CDR3: TGCAGCGTCCAAACGGGATGGGACGGCATCTCCTACGAGCAGTACTTC. Its translation is CSVQTGWDGISYEQYF.

This clone came up once. The chain combines TRBV25-1 with TRBJ2-1; tentative D call: TRBD1 (6 bases). V was cut by 1 base and J by 4 bases, with 11 bases left in between. This CDR3 spans 15 amino acids. Germline V gene lookup returns CDR1 MGHDK and CDR2 SYGVNS. Written as DNA, the CDR3 is TGTGCCAGCAGTGAATTGGACAGCCTGTACAATGAGCAGTTCTTC. Protein product: CASSELDSLYNEQFF.

This chain uses TRBV29-1 with TRBJ2-3, with D maybe TRBD2 (6 bases). Germline loops: CDR1 SQVTM, CDR2 ANQGSEA. CDR3 length: 14 amino acids. Trimming removed 3 bases at V and 4 bases at J, with 14 bases between. The CDR3 is CSVERGEDPDTQYF. CDR3 bases: TGCAGCGTTGAGAGAGGGGAGGATCCAGATACGCAGTATTTT.

The V gene is TRBV11-2, the J gene TRBJ2-1; weak D call: TRBD2 (5 bases). The CDR3 is made up of 15 amino acids. Germline assignment: CDR1 SGHAT and CDR2 FQNNGV. Trimming removed 0 bases from V and 9 bases from J, with 15 bases in between. The CDR3 bases are TGTGCCAGCAGCTTAGATCCGGGATTTAGGAGTGAGCAGTTCTTC. This codes for CASSLDPGFRSEQFF.

The table lists this clone with a few counts. Other DNA sequences of this sample code for an identical CDR3. The chain uses TRBV7-9 and TRBJ2-7, with a tentative D call TRBD1 (5 bases). Germline CDR1 and CDR2: SEHNR and FQNEAQ (reference sequence). The CDR3 is 12 residues long. V lost 2 bases, J lost 3 bases, and 5 bases lay in between. CDR3 amino acids: CASSLQGYEQYF. The CDR3 bases are TGTGCCAGCAGCTTACAGGGCTACGAGCAGTACTTC.

CDR3 sequence (DNA): TGCAGCGTTGTGACTAGCGGGGTGGGCAATGAGCAGTTCTTC. Its translation: CSVVTSGVGNEQFF. The V gene is TRBV29-1, the J gene TRBJ2-1; TRBD2 matches 11 bases. The CDR3 totals 14 residues. Trimming removed 4 bases from V and 6 bases from J; junction bases left unmatched: 5. CDR1 and CDR2 (germline): SQVTM, ANQGSEA.

This clone was counted between two and nine times. This rearrangement joins TRBV29-1 to TRBJ2-5, with a tentative D call TRBD1 (5 bases). This CDR3 spans 12 amino acids. Germline V gene sequence: CDR1 SQVTM, CDR2 ANQGSEA. Deletions cut 6 bases from V and 1 base from J, with 9 bases between. CDR3 in amino acids: CSVGRGQETQYF. The CDR3 coding sequence is TGCAGCGTGGGGCGCGGCCAAGAGACCCAGTACTTC.

This clone was observed a few times. The V gene is TRBV9, the J gene TRBJ1-1; D is uncertain. Germline V lookup: CDR1 SGDLS, CDR2 YYNGEE. The CDR3 loop spans 16 amino acids. The V gene lost 3 bases and the J gene lost 5 bases, with 20 bases spanning the gap. The CDR3 sequence: CASSASREGVRTEAFF. In DNA form, the CDR3 reads TGTGCCAGCAGCGCCTCCCGCGAGGGAGTGAGGACTGAAGCTTTCTTT. The entire variable domain, with the rest obtained from reference TRBV9 and TRBJ1-1, is as follows: DSGVTQTPKHLITATGQRVTLRCSPRSGDLSVYWYQQSLDQGLQFLIQYYNGEERAKGNILERFSAQQFPDLHSELNLSSLELGDSALYFCASSASREGVRTEAFFGQGTRLTVV.

The chain carries TRBV29-1 and TRBJ1-2, with TRBD1 matching 10 bases. Germline V gene lookup returns CDR1 SQVTM and CDR2 ANQGSEA. CDR3 length: 12 amino acids. CDR3 sequence reads: CGVTGGIGGYTF. The CDR3 DNA is TGCGGGGTGACAGGGGGCATCGGTGGCTACACCTTC.